This is a list of T cell receptor beta chains from one sample in a study of shared clonotypes between healthy human individuals. Clones were sequenced by immunoSEQ multiplex PCR, and TCRdb holds only the in-frame ones, with some missing. There are approximately 840,000 clones in the sample; roughly 96% occur only once, and about 0.22% lies in the top ten. The sequencing input was naive CD8+ T cells sorted from blood. Source of these receptors: a man aged 25-45 years in good health. The CDR3 runs from the conserved cysteine through the conserved F or W.

V gene	J gene	CDR3 protein
TRBV27	TRBJ1-1	CASRTLMNTEAFF
TRBV11-1	TRBJ2-7	CASSLAGTGGRYEQYF
TRBV4-1	TRBJ2-7	CASSQASSGYSYEQYF
TRBV27	TRBJ2-7	CASAGAPYEQYF
TRBV27	TRBJ2-2	CASSLDSGTGELFF
TRBV6-1	TRBJ2-7	CASSEYNSRHEQYF
TRBV18	TRBJ2-7	CASSPSVGHLYEQYF
TRBV6-5	TRBJ2-3	CASSYGAGGSTDTQYF
TRBV6-5	TRBJ2-7	CASSSGSEQYF
TRBV2	TRBJ1-5	CASRPGQYSNQPQHF
TRBV7-2	TRBJ2-1	CASSLGDNRVNEQFF
TRBV27	TRBJ1-3	CASSSGTGISSGNTIYF
TRBV7-3	TRBJ2-1	CASSLTTPSGPFSYNEQFF
TRBV5-1	TRBJ2-5	CASSLALGQRETQYF
TRBV27	TRBJ2-1	CASSFSASGSYNEQFF
TRBV5-8	TRBJ2-1	CASSSVAGNPNRDEQFF